Presented here are 14 T cell receptor beta chains from one specimen sequenced in a study of blood T cell repertoires in COVID-19. TCRdb keeps only in-frame clones here, not all; method: immunoSEQ multiplex PCR. The sample has about 230,000 clones, approximately 83% seen once; the top ten hold around 6.8%. Sample: peripheral blood. Receptors originate from a woman between 50 and 59 years old with acute or convalescent COVID-19.

This clone was counted a few times. The chain couples TRBV19 to TRBJ1-2, with D hard to call. Looked up from germline, CDR1 is LNHDA and CDR2 is SQIVND (reference sequence). Trimming shortened V by 8 bases and J by 6 bases, and 22 bases separated the two germline ends. This CDR3 spans 15 amino acids. The CDR3 is CASSLEFGRRNGYTF. As DNA, the CDR3 is TGTGCCAGTTCGCTGGAGTTCGGCAGGAGGAATGGCTACACCTTC.

The chain has TRBV27 and TRBJ1-2, with D unresolved. The CDR3 is 14 amino acids. Germline CDR1 MNHEY, CDR2 SMNVEV (reference sequence). V gave up 0 bases and J gave up 4 bases, with 9 bases separating them. The CDR3 spells CASSLSGQFYGYTF. The CDR3 nucleotides are TGTGCCAGCAGTTTATCTGGTCAGTTCTATGGCTACACCTTC.

The rearrangement uses TRBV5-1 and TRBJ2-7; 7 bases line up with TRBD2. V shed 0 bases and J 3 bases; nucleotides not matched to a gene: 3. The CDR3 is 14 residues long. Looked up from germline, CDR1 is SGHRS and CDR2 is YFSETQ. Here the CDR3 reads CASSLVTGGYEQYF. CDR3 sequence (DNA): TGCGCCAGCAGCTTGGTGACGGGAGGCTACGAGCAGTACTTC. Full variable domain (outside the CDR3, taken from reference TRBV5-1 and TRBJ2-7): KAGVTQTPRYLIKTRGQQVTLSCSPISGHRSVSWYQQTPGQGLQFLFEYFSETQRNKGNFPGRFSGRQFSNSRSEMNVSTLELGDSALYLCASSLVTGGYEQYFGPGTRLTVT.

The V call is TRBV6-6, the J call TRBJ1-2; TRBD1 matches 11 bases. CDR1 is MNHNY, CDR2 SVGAGI, per germline (reference sequence). CDR3 size: 20 residues. V was pared by 6 bases and J by 3 bases, with 21 bases of the junction left unmatched. CDR3 in amino acids: CASSSTWGFERTGGDYGYTF. CDR3 in DNA: TGTGCCAGCAGCTCAACTTGGGGGTTCGAGCGGACAGGGGGCGACTATGGCTACACCTTC.

The rearrangement links TRBV7-2 to TRBJ2-4; tentative D call: TRBD2 (5 bases). V lost 0 bases to trimming and J lost 8 bases, with 5 bases between them. The CDR3 contains 12 residues. The germline CDR1 and CDR2 sequences are SGHTA and FQGNSA. CDR3 DNA: TGTGCCAGCAGCTTAGCGGAGGACATTCAGTACTTC. Residues: CASSLAEDIQYF.

The chain employs TRBV19 and TRBJ2-4, with D tentatively TRBD2 (6 bases). V was cut by 3 bases and J by 1 base, with 19 bases left in between. The germline V gene has CDR1 LNHDA and CDR2 SQIVND (reference sequence). CDR3 length equals 18 residues. DNA of the CDR3: TGTGCCAGTAGTATGTCCCCCGGGAGCACCCGGGCCAAAAACATTCAGTACTTC. As protein: CASSMSPGSTRAKNIQYF.

The chain joins TRBV19 to TRBJ1-2; D gene unclear. Trimming stripped 3 bases from V and 4 bases from J, with 18 bases between. The germline gives CDR1 LNHDA, CDR2 SQIVND (reference sequence). The CDR3 consists of 16 residues. In DNA form, the CDR3 reads TGTGCCAGTAGTATCGGGTCTGGCAACTTACTCTATGGCTACACCTTC. This translates into CASSIGSGNLLYGYTF. The full variable domain, its missing parts supplied by reference TRBV19 and TRBJ1-2, is DGGITQSPKYLFRKEGQNVTLSCEQNLNHDAMYWYRQDPGQGLRLIYYSQIVNDFQKGDIAEGYSVSREKKESFPLTVTSAQKNPTAFYLCASSIGSGNLLYGYTFGSGTRLTVV.

V usage is TRBV6-5 and J usage is TRBJ1-6, with 8 bases matching TRBD1. With V trimmed by 6 bases and J by 5 bases, 6 bases remained unmatched. Germline-derived CDR1 and CDR2 are MNHEY and SVGAGI. The CDR3 is made up of 15 amino acids. As DNA, the CDR3 is TGTGCCAGCAGAATTCCGGGACAGGATAATTCACCCCTCCACTTT. It codes for CASRIPGQDNSPLHF.

Regarding this clone: In the same sample, other DNA sequences code for this CDR3. The CDR3, as DNA: TGCAGTGCGGGGGGGTCCTATGGCTACACCTTC. It is translated as CSAGGSYGYTF. The V and J genes are TRBV20-1 and TRBJ1-2; possible D gene TRBD1, 5 bases. Germline V gene sequence: CDR1 DFQATT, CDR2 SNEGSKA (reference sequence). This CDR3 has 11 residues. Deletions cut 6 bases from V and 4 bases from J, with 9 bases between.

The DNA for the CDR3 is TGCGCCAGCAGCCACACAGCTGGTCAGCCCCAGCATTTT. Its protein is CASSHTAGQPQHF. The chain has TRBV4-1 and TRBJ1-5; D remains ambiguous. The CDR3 runs to 13 residues. CDR1 is MGHRA and CDR2 is YSYEKL in the germline V gene. Trimming took off 3 bases at V and 6 bases at J, with 9 bases between the two ends.

This chain uses TRBV15 with TRBJ1-4; a possible D gene is TRBD1 (5 bases). The CDR3 is 13 amino acids. Per germline, CDR1 LNHNV and CDR2 YYDKDF (reference sequence). Trimming removed 0 bases at V and 7 bases at J, with 6 bases between. The CDR3 spells CATSRDRVEKLFF. The CDR3 DNA is TGTGCCACCAGCAGAGACAGGGTTGAAAAACTGTTTTTT.

This sequence joins TRBV6-4 and TRBJ2-1; maybe TRBD1 (5 bases). Germline V gene data show CDR1 as MRHNA and CDR2 as SNTAGT. Trimming cost V 0 bases and J 4 bases, with 10 bases left between them. The CDR3 contains 15 residues. The CDR3 sequence is CASSDSWGPYNEQFF. CDR3 DNA sequence: TGTGCCAGCAGTGACTCATGGGGCCCATACAATGAGCAGTTCTTC.

The J gene is TRBJ1-6, the V gene TRBV19; 7 nucleotides align to TRBD1. This CDR3 has 14 amino acids. Germline V gene sequence: CDR1 LNHDA, CDR2 SQIVND (reference sequence). V shed 3 bases and J 8 bases; nucleotides not matched to a gene: 4. The CDR3: CASSMVRGDSPLHF. CDR3 coding DNA: TGTGCCAGTAGTATGGTCAGGGGGGATTCACCCCTCCACTTT.

This chain uses TRBV9 with TRBJ2-1; TRBD2 might be the D (5 bases). The germline V and J ends were trimmed by 4 bases and 4 bases, with 12 bases remaining between them. The CDR3 length is 14 residues. Germline assignment: CDR1 SGDLS and CDR2 YYNGEE. The CDR3 reads CASSLRGSYNEQFF. Written as DNA, the CDR3 is TGTGCCAGCAGCCTCAGAGGGAGTTACAATGAGCAGTTCTTC.